The 17 T cell receptor beta chains below come from one sample, sequenced in a study of Ad26.COV2.S vaccination and SARS-CoV-2 variants. As to treatment: roughly 18 received Ad26.COV2.S at low or high dose, single or two shots; roughly five received placebo; per-sample allocation not given. Day 63 after the first vaccine or placebo injection was the time point for sampling. TCRdb's table, derived via immunoSEQ multiplex PCR, lists solely in-frame clones and lacks some. The data show 300,000 to 400,000 clones, 85% to 90% seen once. The specimen comprised peripheral blood, sampled in a trial of Ad26.COV2.S vaccine versus placebo. These receptors came from a person aged 18-60 years who received the Ad26.COV2.S COVID-19 vaccine or a placebo.

This chain connects TRBV30 to TRBJ1-3; possibly TRBD1 for D (6 bases). The CDR3 loop spans 16 amino acids. Trimming pared 6 bases from V and 4 bases from J, leaving 22 bases between. From germline, CDR1 is GTSNPN and CDR2 SVGIG (reference sequence). As DNA, the CDR3 is TGTGCCTGCACCTCCCAAGGGGGGGCGAGGGGAAACACCATATATTTT. Translation gives CACTSQGGARGNTIYF.

On this clone: Other DNA sequences in the same sample also yield this CDR3. The chain couples TRBV3-1 (or the pseudogene TRBV3-2) to TRBJ1-1, with D hard to call. The CDR3 spans 12 residues. Germline V gene sequence: CDR1 LGHDT, CDR2 YNNKEL (reference sequence). Deletions cut 4 bases from V and 4 bases from J, with 7 bases between. CDR3 sequence: CASSPLGTEAFF. In DNA, the CDR3 is TGTGCCAGCAGCCCCCTTGGCACTGAAGCTTTCTTT.

The V gene is TRBV2, the J gene TRBJ1-2, with 9 bases lining up with TRBD1. Trimming took 5 bases from V and 8 from J; bases not matched to a gene: 9. Germline V gene data show CDR1 as SNHLY and CDR2 as FYNNEI. The CDR3 has 14 residues. The CDR3 nucleotides are TGTGCCAGCAGTTCGGACAGGGGCCCTTTCGGCTACACCTTC. It yields the protein CASSSDRGPFGYTF.

The V and J genes are TRBV5-5 and TRBJ1-1, with a tentative D call TRBD1 (5 bases). The V gene lost 0 bases and the J gene lost 3 bases, with 12 bases spanning the gap. This CDR3 region has 15 residues. Germline CDR1 is SGHKS and CDR2 is YYEKEE (reference sequence). The CDR3 region has the DNA TGTGCCAGCAGCTTGGGTCCGGGAGGGGACACTGAAGCTTTCTTT. Translated: CASSLGPGGDTEAFF.

The rearrangement uses TRBV28 and TRBJ2-1, with D perhaps TRBD2 (6 bases). Per the germline V gene, CDR1 is MDHEN and CDR2 is SYDVKM. V was clipped by 2 bases and J by 0 bases, with 14 bases between them. The CDR3 runs 17 residues. This CDR3 reads CASSLVWRGASYNEQFF. The CDR3, as DNA: TGTGCCAGCAGTTTAGTATGGCGGGGCGCCTCCTACAATGAGCAGTTCTTC.

The chain couples TRBV19 to TRBJ2-7, with 10 bases fitting TRBD1. Germline V gives CDR1 LNHDA, CDR2 SQIVND (reference sequence). V dropped 3 bases and J dropped 4; count of bases not matched to a gene: 3. CDR3 length: 14 amino acids. This chain's CDR3 is CASSIGTGEYEQYF. CDR3 coding DNA: TGTGCCAGTAGTATTGGGACAGGGGAATACGAGCAGTACTTC.

The chain carries TRBV24-1 and TRBJ1-5; a possible D gene is TRBD1 (6 bases). V was shortened by 4 bases and J by 6 bases, with 12 bases between the two germline ends. The CDR3 is made up of 14 amino acids. Looked up from germline, CDR1 is KGHDR and CDR2 is SFDVKD. The DNA of the CDR3 is TGTGCCACCAGTGAGTACAGGGCGGCTCAGCCCCAGCATTTT. Amino acids: CATSEYRAAQPQHF.

This clone occurred once. This chain links TRBV6-2 or TRBV6-3 with TRBJ2-3, with D perhaps TRBD1 (6 bases). The CDR3 spans 17 residues. The germline V gene has CDR1 MNHEY and CDR2 SVGEGT. The germline V and J ends were trimmed by 1 base and 2 bases, with 16 bases remaining between them. Here the CDR3 reads CASSYYGRDIATDTQYF. Written as DNA, the CDR3 is TGTGCCAGCAGTTACTACGGCCGGGACATTGCCACAGATACGCAGTATTTT.

V and J are TRBV29-1 and TRBJ1-5; tentatively, D is TRBD1 (6 bases). The CDR3 runs to 13 residues. The V gene lost 6 bases and the J gene lost 3 bases, with 12 bases spanning the gap. CDR1 is SQVTM and CDR2 is ANQGSEA in the germline V gene. CDR3 DNA: TGCAGCGTCGCGAAGGGACACAATCAGCCCCAGCATTTT. Its translation is CSVAKGHNQPQHF.

V is TRBV18 and J is TRBJ1-4; D is uncertain. Trimming removed 3 bases at V and 14 bases at J, with 16 bases between. The CDR3 runs 13 residues. The V gene's germline CDR1 is KGHSH and CDR2 LQKENI. The CDR3 loop is CASSPGAEGRLFF. The CDR3 coding sequence is TGTGCCAGCTCACCGGGAGCTGAAGGACGTCTGTTTTTT. Full variable domain (outside the CDR3, taken from reference TRBV18 and TRBJ1-4): NAGVMQNPRHLVRRRGQEARLRCSPMKGHSHVYWYRQLPEEGLKFMVYLQKENIIDESGMPKERFSAEFPKEGPSILRIQQVVRGDSAAYFCASSPGAEGRLFFGSGTQLSVL.

Written as DNA, the CDR3 is TGCGCCAGCAGCGGAACGACTAGCGGGGCGGCAAATGAGCAGTTCTTC. Its translation: CASSGTTSGAANEQFF. This chain links TRBV5-1 with TRBJ2-1, with 11 bases fitting TRBD2. CDR1 and CDR2 (germline): SGHRS, YFSETQ. The CDR3 spans 16 residues. The ends lost 4 bases at V and 7 bases at J; junction bases unmatched: 10.

The chain combines TRBV19 with TRBJ1-3; TRBD1 might be the D (6 bases). The CDR3 consists of 18 residues. Trimming pared 0 bases from V and 0 bases from J, leaving 15 bases between. Germline CDR1 is LNHDA and CDR2 is SQIVND (reference sequence). For the CDR3, the DNA is TGTGCCAGTAGTATAGACTATTACAGGGCACTCTCTGGAAACACCATATATTTT. It specifies CASSIDYYRALSGNTIYF. Together with reference TRBV19 and TRBJ1-3, the CDR3 gives the full variable domain: DGGITQSPKYLFRKEGQNVTLSCEQNLNHDAMYWYRQDPGQGLRLIYYSQIVNDFQKGDIAEGYSVSREKKESFPLTVTSAQKNPTAFYLCASSIDYYRALSGNTIYFGEGSWLTVV.

This sequence joins TRBV6-1 and TRBJ1-5, with D unresolved. Trimming took off 1 base at V and 0 bases at J, with 16 bases between the two ends. The CDR3 covers 18 residues. Germline V CDR1 and CDR2: MNHNS, SASEGT. The CDR3 is CASSEGVGRLGSNQPQHF. CDR3 coding DNA: TGTGCCAGCAGTGAAGGGGTAGGGAGGCTTGGTAGCAATCAGCCCCAGCATTTT.

The chain employs TRBV27 and TRBJ2-7, with 11 bases fitting TRBD1. V trimming: 5 bases; J trimming: 3 bases; junction bases outside the gene matches: 6. This CDR3 comprises 15 residues. Germline V CDR1 and CDR2: MNHEY, SMNVEV (reference sequence). In DNA form, the CDR3 reads TGTGCCAGCAGTCTCTCCGGGACAGGGGGCTACGAGCAGTACGTC. Protein product: CASSLSGTGGYEQYV.

The chain has TRBV5-4 and TRBJ1-1, with D possibly matching TRBD1 (5 bases). Per the germline V gene, CDR1 is SGHNT and CDR2 is YYREEE (reference sequence). The V and J ends lost 2 bases and 4 bases respectively, with 6 bases between them. The CDR3 length is 12 residues. CDR3 nucleotide sequence: TGTGCCAGCAGCTTTGGGGGCACTGAAGCTTTCTTT. It specifies CASSFGGTEAFF.

This clone appeared a few times. The V gene is TRBV6-5, the J gene TRBJ1-1; D unresolved. Germline V CDR1 and CDR2: MNHEY, SVGAGI. This CDR3 comprises 13 residues. Trimming pared 6 bases from V and 4 bases from J, leaving 12 bases between. CDR3 DNA sequence: TGTGCCAGCAGAAACGACCGATCCACTGAAGCTTTCTTT. Translating it yields CASRNDRSTEAFF.

This chain joins TRBV3-1 (or the pseudogene TRBV3-2) and TRBJ2-1; TRBD1 might be the D (5 bases). V gave up 1 base and J gave up 0 bases, with 19 bases separating them. Germline-derived CDR1 and CDR2 are LGHDT and YNNKEL (reference sequence). The CDR3 contains 19 residues. CDR3 loop: CASSQAPGQGSYSYNEQFF. The CDR3 DNA reads TGTGCCAGCAGCCAAGCCCCAGGGCAGGGAAGCTACTCCTACAATGAGCAGTTCTTC.